A single sample gave rise to the 24 T cell receptor beta chains below, sequenced in a study of blood T cells in healthy people across ages. Through a sample-barcoded 5' primer and a J-beta primer mix, a second PCR was run for roughly 6 to 11 cycles. Via MiXCR, TCRdb re-called the 5' RACE reads, giving one row per CDR3 protein. Here the sample spans around 850,000 distinct CDR3 sequences, under 40% being singletons. Sequences were obtained from blood. Every receptor here comes from a man younger than 30 in good health.

The chain recombines TRBV25-1 with TRBJ1-2; D remains ambiguous. The germline V and J ends were trimmed by 6 bases and 8 bases, with 22 bases remaining between them. The CDR3 sequence is 15 residues long. The germline gives CDR1 MGHDK, CDR2 SYGVNS. The CDR3 sequence: CASRGRSPPSEGYTF. The CDR3 DNA is TGTGCCAGCAGAGGACGGAGCCCACCATCTGAGGGCTACACCTTC.

This chain links TRBV15 with TRBJ2-7, with D tentatively TRBD2 (6 bases). V was trimmed by 3 bases and J by 6 bases, leaving 18 bases between them. CDR1 is LNHNV and CDR2 is YYDKDF in the germline V gene (reference sequence). The CDR3 contains 15 residues. The CDR3 region is CATSRTGGPPSEQYF. For the CDR3, the DNA is TGTGCCACCAGCAGGACCGGGGGACCACCCTCCGAGCAGTACTTC. The full variable domain, in which reference TRBV15 and TRBJ2-7 provide the parts outside the CDR3, is DAMVIQNPRYQVTQFGKPVTLSCSQTLNHNVMYWYQQKSSQAPKLLFHYYDKDFNNEADTPDNFQSRRPNTSFCFLDIRSPGLGDTAMYLCATSRTGGPPSEQYFGPGTRLTVT.

This sequence joins TRBV4-1 and TRBJ1-1; D uncertain. V lost 0 bases and J lost 8, with 7 bases in between. Per germline, CDR1 MGHRA and CDR2 YSYEKL. The CDR3 extends over 12 amino acids. The CDR3 spells CASSQEVGEAFF. The CDR3 nucleotides are TGCGCCAGCAGCCAAGAGGTAGGAGAAGCTTTCTTT.

The chain is built from TRBV12-3 or TRBV12-4 and TRBJ2-5, with 13 bases lining up with TRBD2. V dropped 2 bases and J dropped 11; count of bases not matched to a gene: 17. The CDR3 extends over 18 amino acids. The CDR3 sequence is CASSLTSGGARPYNEQYF. The CDR3 DNA is TGTGCCAGCAGTTTAACTAGCGGGGGGGCCAGGCCCTACAATGAGCAGTACTTC.

In its sample, this clonotype was seen many times. V usage is TRBV12-3 or TRBV12-4 and J usage is TRBJ2-1; D gene uncertain. The V and J ends lost 3 bases and 9 bases respectively, with 6 bases between them. The CDR3 contains 11 residues. For the CDR3, the DNA is TGTGCCAGCAGTTTTACCGGTGAGCAGTTCTTC. It is translated as CASSFTGEQFF.

This clonotype was detected a few times. The chain carries TRBV2 and TRBJ2-3; D uncertain. The CDR3 runs 13 residues. The germline CDR1 and CDR2 sequences are SNHLY and FYNNEI. The germline V and J ends were trimmed by 6 bases and 6 bases, with 13 bases remaining between them. The CDR3: CASRPPSRDTQYF. CDR3 bases: TGTGCCAGCAGACCTCCTTCACGGGATACGCAGTATTTT.

The chain carries TRBV9 and TRBJ2-1; weak D call: TRBD2 (7 bases). Germline-derived CDR1 and CDR2 are SGDLS and YYNGEE. With 3 bases removed from V and 2 bases from J, the gap between germline ends came to 21 bases. The CDR3 consists of 18 residues. The CDR3 DNA follows: TGTGCCAGCAGCGGTAGATCTCGGGGGGCCGAGCCCTACAATGAGCAGTTCTTC. It specifies CASSGRSRGAEPYNEQFF.

This clonotype has only a few counts. This chain's CDR3 is CSARDPLAGYEQYF. The CDR3 nucleotides read TGCAGTGCTAGAGATCCCCTAGCGGGGTACGAGCAGTACTTC. The chain employs TRBV20-1 and TRBJ2-7, with TRBD2 matching over 9 bases. The J segment lost 4 bases and the V segment lost 0 bases, leaving 4 bases of the junction unmatched. The V gene's germline CDR1 is DFQATT and CDR2 SNEGSKA (reference sequence). The CDR3 consists of 14 residues.

This clonotype was counted once. The rearrangement links TRBV20-1 to TRBJ2-1; TRBD2 aligns across 11 bases. V shed 6 bases, J shed 4 bases, and the junction held 11 bases outside the gene matches. Per the germline V gene, CDR1 is DFQATT and CDR2 is SNEGSKA (reference sequence). The CDR3 has 16 amino acids. This CDR3 reads CSAAKGPSGGYNEQFF. Here the CDR3 DNA reads TGCAGTGCCGCCAAGGGTCCTAGCGGGGGGTACAATGAGCAGTTCTTC.

This clonotype was recorded at least ten times. The chain recombines TRBV12-3 or TRBV12-4 with TRBJ1-1; D ambiguous. This CDR3 is built from 14 residues. With 2 bases removed from V and 1 base from J, the gap between germline ends came to 8 bases. Here the CDR3 reads CASSLRRENTEAFF. The CDR3 DNA reads TGTGCCAGCAGTTTACGGAGGGAGAACACTGAAGCTTTCTTT.

The rearrangement joins TRBV27 to TRBJ2-3; 7 positions match TRBD1. The CDR3 spans 17 residues. J lost 0 bases, V lost 3 bases, and 9 bases had no gene match. Germline loops: CDR1 MNHEY, CDR2 SMNVEV (reference sequence). CDR3 DNA sequence: TGTGCCAGCAGTTTGGGTAACAGGGGCCGTAGCACAGATACGCAGTATTTT. It encodes CASSLGNRGRSTDTQYF.

This clonotype has a count of ten or more. This sequence joins TRBV20-1 and TRBJ2-3; D unclear. Germline CDR1 and CDR2: DFQATT and SNEGSKA (reference sequence). The V gene lost 5 bases and the J gene lost 2 bases, with 20 bases spanning the gap. The CDR3 has 16 residues. The CDR3 protein is CSARPWTGKTTDTQYF. The DNA of the CDR3 is TGCAGTGCTCGCCCCTGGACCGGAAAAACCACAGATACGCAGTATTTT.

The chain uses TRBV4-1 and TRBJ2-1; TRBD2 matches 13 bases. The CDR3 contains 17 residues. Trimming cost V 1 base and J 7 bases; bases outside gene matches: 7. CDR1 is MGHRA, CDR2 YSYEKL, per germline. In DNA form, the CDR3 reads TGCGCCAGCAGCCAAGGACTAGCGGGGGGTCTAGGGAATGAGCAGTTCTTC. Residues: CASSQGLAGGLGNEQFF.

The chain couples TRBV12-3 or TRBV12-4 to TRBJ1-5; TRBD1 matches 7 bases. Unmatched junction bases numbered 11, after V lost 6 bases and J lost 6 bases. The CDR3 is 15 residues long. Here the CDR3 reads CASRYGDRAVQPQHF. The CDR3 DNA reads TGTGCCAGCAGGTATGGAGACAGGGCCGTTCAGCCCCAGCATTTT.

This clonotype was seen ten or more times. V usage is TRBV20-1 and J usage is TRBJ2-3; no clear D. Germline CDR1 is DFQATT and CDR2 is SNEGSKA (reference sequence). The V end lost 0 bases, the J end lost 2 bases, and 12 bases lay between the germline ends. The CDR3 is made up of 15 amino acids. In DNA form, the CDR3 reads TGCAGTGCTAGAGATTCCGGCAGCTACACAGATACGCAGTATTTT. Translating it yields CSARDSGSYTDTQYF.

In its sample, this clonotype was seen a few times. The chain has TRBV7-9 and TRBJ1-1; perhaps TRBD1 as D (6 bases). The germline V and J ends were trimmed by 5 bases and 0 bases, with 13 bases remaining between them. The germline CDR1 and CDR2 sequences are SEHNR and FQNEAQ (reference sequence). CDR3 size: 15 residues. As DNA, the CDR3 is TGTGCCAGCAGCAAGGGGACAACCTTGAACACTGAAGCTTTCTTT. Encoded protein: CASSKGTTLNTEAFF.

This clonotype was detected ten times or more. This sequence joins TRBV4-2 and TRBJ2-4; D gene ambiguous. There are 12 residues in the CDR3. The ends were cut back, 3 bases at V and 6 bases at J, with 6 bases in the middle. From germline, CDR1 is LGHNA and CDR2 YNFKEQ. CDR3 nucleotide sequence: TGTGCCAGCAGCCAGGAAAGAAACATTCAGTACTTC. Its translation is CASSQERNIQYF.

The V gene is TRBV5-5, the J gene TRBJ1-5; a possible D gene is TRBD1 (5 bases). Germline V gene sequence: CDR1 SGHKS, CDR2 YYEKEE (reference sequence). CDR3 length equals 15 residues. V was clipped by 3 bases and J by 0 bases, with 10 bases between them. The CDR3 reads CASSSGDSSNQPQHF. The CDR3 DNA is TGTGCCAGCAGCTCCGGAGACAGTAGCAATCAGCCCCAGCATTTT.

This clonotype was seen a handful of times. The chain links TRBV20-1 to TRBJ1-5; D not resolved. Trimming removed 5 bases from V and 0 bases from J, with 14 bases in between. This CDR3 region has 15 residues. Per germline, CDR1 DFQATT and CDR2 SNEGSKA (reference sequence). DNA of the CDR3: TGCAGTGCTGGACCCTGGGGATATAGCAATCAGCCCCAGCATTTT. Translation gives CSAGPWGYSNQPQHF.

This clonotype was recorded a few times. The CDR3 DNA reads TGTGCCAGCAGCTTTTCAACGGTATCTAATTCACCCCTCCACTTT. Translating gives CASSFSTVSNSPLHF. This chain connects TRBV7-8 to TRBJ1-6; D unresolved. This CDR3 has 15 residues. V lost 3 bases and J lost 6, with 12 bases in between. Germline CDR1 reads SGHVS; CDR2 reads FQNEAQ.

This clonotype appeared a single time. The chain has TRBV7-9 and TRBJ2-7; D remains unclear. CDR3 length equals 15 residues. Per the germline V gene, CDR1 is SEHNR and CDR2 is FQNEAQ (reference sequence). Trimming removed 5 bases at V and 3 bases at J, with 17 bases between. CDR3 nucleotide sequence: TGTGCCAGCAGCCATGACGTGGGTGTGCGCTACGAGCAGTACTTC. Its translation: CASSHDVGVRYEQYF.

In this sample, this clonotype turned up a few times. A read error is possible here, since a much larger clone lies one base away. V and J are TRBV13 and TRBJ2-1; 7 bases are a match to TRBD2. With V trimmed by 4 bases and J by 4 bases, 7 bases remained unmatched. This CDR3 region has 15 residues. Germline V gene lookup returns CDR1 PRHDT and CDR2 FYEKMQ (reference sequence). DNA for the CDR3: TGTGCCAGCAGCTGCCCGGGGGGTGGGTACAATGAGCAGTTCTTC. It yields the protein CASSCPGGGYNEQFF.

This clonotype was detected only a few times. This sequence joins TRBV12-3 or TRBV12-4 and TRBJ2-7; D is possibly TRBD1 (6 bases). V lost 6 bases to trimming and J lost 5 bases, with 14 bases between them. This CDR3 spans 13 amino acids. In DNA, the CDR3 is TGTGCCAGCAGCCTAGGGACAACCAACGAGCAGTACTTC. This encodes CASSLGTTNEQYF.

This clonotype was counted only a few times. The CDR3 protein is CASSDLVVSQYF. CDR3 coding DNA: TGTGCCAGCAGCGATCTTGTGGTGAGCCAGTACTTC. The chain links TRBV11-2 to TRBJ2-5; D unresolved. Germline V gene sequence: CDR1 SGHAT, CDR2 FQNNGV. Between the trimmed V and J ends, which lost 5 bases and 10 bases, there was a span of 14 bases. This CDR3 spans 12 amino acids.